The clone carrying this T cell receptor beta chain was picked up a small number of times. This sample stems from a study of OX40 agonist ivuxolimab in advanced cancers. Study overall: The dose-escalation group included hepatocellular carcinoma, melanoma, renal cell carcinoma and head and neck cancer. Earlier treatment with anti-PD-1, anti-PD-L1 or anti-CTLA-4 was permitted, and around 43% had received some.

TCRdb's copy holds only in-frame clones and misses some; the assay was immunoSEQ multiplex PCR. Of around 92,000 clones listed, approximately 94% are singletons. CDR1 is MRHNA and CDR2 is SNTAGT in the germline V gene. Trimming removed 6 bases from V and 3 bases from J, with 14 bases in between. The CDR3 spans 14 residues. This sequence was found in an adult with an advanced solid tumor such as melanoma, head and neck, liver or kidney cancer. The sequencing used CD4+ or CD8+ T cells sorted from blood, collected in a trial of the OX40 agonist ivuxolimab. The rearrangement links TRBV6-4 to TRBJ1-1; weak D call: TRBD1 (6 bases). CDR3 sequence reads: CASRPQGLDTEAFF. CDR3 nucleotides: TGTGCCAGCAGGCCACAGGGACTGGACACTGAAGCTTTCTTT.